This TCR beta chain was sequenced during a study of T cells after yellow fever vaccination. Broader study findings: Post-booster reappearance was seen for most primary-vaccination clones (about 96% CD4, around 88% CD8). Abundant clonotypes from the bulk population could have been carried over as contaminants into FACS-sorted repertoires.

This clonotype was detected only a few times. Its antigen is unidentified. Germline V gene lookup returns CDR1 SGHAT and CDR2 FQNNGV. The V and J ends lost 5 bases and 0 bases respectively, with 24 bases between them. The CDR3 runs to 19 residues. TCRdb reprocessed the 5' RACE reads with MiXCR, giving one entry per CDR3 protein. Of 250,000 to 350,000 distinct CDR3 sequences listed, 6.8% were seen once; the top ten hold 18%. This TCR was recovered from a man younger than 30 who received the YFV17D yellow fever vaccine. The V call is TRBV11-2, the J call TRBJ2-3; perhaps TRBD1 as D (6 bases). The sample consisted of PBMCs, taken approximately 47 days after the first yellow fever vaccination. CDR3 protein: CASSILIVGAKSSTDTQYF. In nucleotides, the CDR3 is TGTGCCAGCAGCATCCTTATTGTGGGGGCCAAGTCTAGCACAGATACGCAGTATTTT.